Listed below are T cell receptor beta chains from one sample, sequenced in a study of technical replicates of blood from a few donors. Profiling relied on immunoSEQ multiplex PCR, and the TCRdb table lists in-frame clones only, not all of them. The sample holds about 100,000 clones, 96% seen once. The sequenced sample consisted of T cells isolated from PBMCs. The source is a human donor in good health. Both conserved end residues are part of each CDR3. The order of the fields is V gene, clone size, D gene, J gene, CDR3 DNA, CDR3 protein. A D gene is named only where the DNA matches it firmly. Not all rows give a size; the values are once, few, many and, for expanded clones, a class.

TRBV20-1,few,NA,TRBJ1-1,TGCAGTGCCAGGGGCGGAAGTGAAGCTTTCTTT,CSARGGSEAFF
TRBV6-5,NA,NA,TRBJ1-2,TGTGCCAGCAGTTACTCGGGAGGCCGGAGAAACTATGGCTACACCTTC,CASSYSGGRRNYGYTF
TRBV10-3,NA,TRBD2,TRBJ2-2,TGTGCCATCAGTGAGCCGGGAGAAGTACTAGCGGGAGGCACCGGGGAGCTGTTTTTT,CAISEPGEVLAGGTGELFF
TRBV5-1,NA,TRBD1,TRBJ1-1,TGCGCCAGCAGCTTGGGGACAGGTCCGACCACTGAAGCTTTCTTT,CASSLGTGPTTEAFF
TRBV7-8,NA,NA,TRBJ2-7,TGTGCCAGCAGTGCCGACAGGTCCTACGAGCAGTACTTC,CASSADRSYEQYF
TRBV7-9,once,TRBD1,TRBJ2-5,TGTGCCAGCAGCCGTCCGACAGGGGTGCAAGAGACCCAGTACTTC,CASSRPTGVQETQYF
TRBV27,NA,NA,TRBJ1-5,TGTGCCAGCAGTCTGCGACAGGGCAATCAGCCCCAGCATTTT,CASSLRQGNQPQHF
TRBV5-1,NA,NA,TRBJ1-2,TGCGCCAGCAGCTTGTTAGGGGAGGACTATGGCTACACCTTC,CASSLLGEDYGYTF
TRBV7-7,NA,NA,TRBJ2-5,TGTGCCATGGGGGCGTCGGGGGAGACCCAGTACTTC,CAMGASGETQYF
TRBV19,NA,NA,TRBJ1-1,TGTGCCAGTAAGTTGCGGCAGTTCACTGAAGCTTTCTTT,CASKLRQFTEAFF
TRBV19,NA,TRBD2,TRBJ2-1,TGTGCCAGTAGTATAGGTGGGGCTAGCGGGACTTACAATGAGCAGTTCTTC,CASSIGGASGTYNEQFF
TRBV13,NA,TRBD1,TRBJ2-4,TGTGCCAGCAGCGCGACCGGGACAGGGAAGGGCAAAAACATTCAGTACTTC,CASSATGTGKGKNIQYF
TRBV30,once,NA,TRBJ2-7,TGTGCCTGGAGCTCCGTGGAGCCCTACGAGCAGTACTTC,CAWSSVEPYEQYF
TRBV5-4,NA,NA,TRBJ1-4,TGTGCCAGCAGCGTAGGGTCCGGAGGTGAAAAACTGTTTTTT,CASSVGSGGEKLFF
TRBV28,NA,TRBD1,TRBJ1-4,TGTGCCAGCAGTACAGGGGGAAATAATGAAAAACTGTTTTTT,CASSTGGNNEKLFF
TRBV2,NA,TRBD2,TRBJ2-5,TGTGCCAGCAGGTCTAGCGGGGGGGCTAACCAAGAGACCCAGTACTTC,CASRSSGGANQETQYF
TRBV5-1,NA,TRBD1,TRBJ2-2,TGCGCCAGCAGCCAGCATCGAAGACAGGGGGCGGCCGGGGAGCTGTTTTTT,CASSQHRRQGAAGELFF
TRBV6-5,NA,TRBD1,TRBJ2-7,TGTGCCAGCTCCCTGGGACAGGGGACCTACGAGCAGTACTTC,CASSLGQGTYEQYF
TRBV2,NA,TRBD1,TRBJ1-4,TGTGCCAGCAGCTACAACAGGGGGAGGGAAAAACTGTTTTTT,CASSYNRGREKLFF
TRBV2,NA,NA,TRBJ1-4,TGTGCCAGCAGTGACCCAGAGCTAGGTGAAAAACTGTTTTTT,CASSDPELGEKLFF
TRBV27,NA,NA,TRBJ2-1,TGTGCCAGCATGAACTTGTTTTTCTACAATGAGCAGTTCTTC,CASMNLFFYNEQFF
TRBV5-4,NA,NA,TRBJ2-7,TGTGCCAGCAGCTTGTGGGGGCCCGACGAGCAGTACTTC,CASSLWGPDEQYF
TRBV5-1,NA,NA,TRBJ2-1,TGCGCCAGCAGCCCGATGGGGGCGGACAATGAGCAGTTCTTC,CASSPMGADNEQFF
TRBV5-1,NA,TRBD1,TRBJ1-2,TGCGCCAGCAGCGCGGGAAGACAGGGGGCACAGGGATACACCTTC,CASSAGRQGAQGYTF
TRBV29-1,NA,NA,TRBJ2-1,TGCAGCGTTGTAAAGGCGGCCCATAGCTCCTACAATGAGCAGTTCTTC,CSVVKAAHSSYNEQFF
TRBV7-6,NA,TRBD1,TRBJ2-1,TGTGCCAGCAGCTTAGCGCCCGGGACAGGGCCAGCCAGTGAGCAGTTCTTC,CASSLAPGTGPASEQFF
TRBV5-5,NA,NA,TRBJ2-1,TGTGCCAGCAGCTCGGAGAGCGATGAGCAGTTCTTC,CASSSESDEQFF
TRBV4-1,NA,NA,TRBJ2-1,TGCGCCAGCAGCCAAGATCCAGCAGGTGAGCAGTTCTTC,CASSQDPAGEQFF
TRBV28,NA,TRBD2,TRBJ2-7,TGTGCCAGCTGGAGCGGGAGCCTCGAGCAGTACTTC,CASWSGSLEQYF
TRBV7-2,once,NA,TRBJ1-3,TGTGCCAGCAGCTTAGTGACAGAAACCTCGGACACCTCTGGAAACACCATATATTTT,CASSLVTETSDTSGNTIYF
TRBV19,NA,TRBD2,TRBJ2-5,TGTGCCAGTGCACGAGCGGGGGGAGGTGAGACCCAGTACTTC,CASARAGGGETQYF
TRBV5-1,NA,NA,TRBJ2-7,TGCGCCAGCAGCTTGCTTCCAGGGTCCTACGAGCAGTACTTC,CASSLLPGSYEQYF
TRBV6-5,NA,TRBD1,TRBJ1-1,TGTGCCAGCAGCACCCCCACGACAGGGAACTCTGAAGCTTTCTTT,CASSTPTTGNSEAFF
TRBV11-3,NA,NA,TRBJ2-7,TGTGCCAGCCCCCGGGACATTTCCTACGAGCAGTACTTC,CASPRDISYEQYF
TRBV20-1,NA,NA,TRBJ1-3,TGCAGTGCTAGAGATTCGAACACCATATATTTT,CSARDSNTIYF
TRBV15,NA,NA,TRBJ1-1,TGTGCCACCAGCAGAGATCGGAGCACTGAAGCTTTCTTT,CATSRDRSTEAFF
TRBV9,NA,NA,TRBJ1-2,TGTGCCAGCAGCGTGACCGGGACTGAGGGCTATGGCTACACCTTC,CASSVTGTEGYGYTF
TRBV5-8,NA,NA,TRBJ1-6,TGTGCCAGCAGCTTTGCTTCAGGGGTATCCTATAATTCACCCCTCCACTTT,CASSFASGVSYNSPLHF
TRBV27,NA,TRBD1,TRBJ2-7,TGTGCCAGCAGTTTATCCCGAACAGGGGAAAGTCCGCGGTACTTC,CASSLSRTGESPRYF
TRBV9,NA,TRBD2,TRBJ2-1,TGTGCCAGCAGGAGGACTAGCGGGAGGTCTGGTTTCGATGAGCAGTTCTTC,CASRRTSGRSGFDEQFF
TRBV30,NA,NA,TRBJ1-3,TGTGCCTGGAGTGGCACGGTCGGAAACACCATATATTTT,CAWSGTVGNTIYF
TRBV14,NA,NA,TRBJ2-3,TGTGCCAGCAGCCACCAAATACTAGCCTGGGGCACAGATACGCAGTATTTT,CASSHQILAWGTDTQYF
TRBV4-1,NA,TRBD2,TRBJ2-1,TGCGCCAGCAGCCACCCATTAGCGGGAGGAGGGGAGGGCAATGAGCAGTTCTTC,CASSHPLAGGGEGNEQFF
TRBV29-1,NA,TRBD2,TRBJ2-7,TGCAGCGTTGAAGACCCCCAGGAGCGGGAGGGCTCCTACGAGCAGTACTTC,CSVEDPQEREGSYEQYF
TRBV5-6,NA,NA,TRBJ2-7,TGTGCCAGCAGCCTCTTAACAGGCGTGTCCTACGAGCAGTACTTC,CASSLLTGVSYEQYF
TRBV5-1,NA,NA,TRBJ1-3,TGCGCCAGCAGCCCCGCAGGAGGTTCTGGAAACACCATATATTTT,CASSPAGGSGNTIYF
TRBV6-5,NA,TRBD1,TRBJ1-3,TGTGCCAGCAGTTACTCACAGGGGTCTGGAAACACCATATATTTT,CASSYSQGSGNTIYF
TRBV7-9,NA,TRBD2,TRBJ2-7,TGTGCCAGCAGCTTATTGCTAGCGGGAGCCCGCGAGCAGTACTTC,CASSLLLAGAREQYF
TRBV28,NA,TRBD2,TRBJ2-7,TGTGCCAGCAGTTGGGGACTATACGAGCAGTACTTC,CASSWGLYEQYF